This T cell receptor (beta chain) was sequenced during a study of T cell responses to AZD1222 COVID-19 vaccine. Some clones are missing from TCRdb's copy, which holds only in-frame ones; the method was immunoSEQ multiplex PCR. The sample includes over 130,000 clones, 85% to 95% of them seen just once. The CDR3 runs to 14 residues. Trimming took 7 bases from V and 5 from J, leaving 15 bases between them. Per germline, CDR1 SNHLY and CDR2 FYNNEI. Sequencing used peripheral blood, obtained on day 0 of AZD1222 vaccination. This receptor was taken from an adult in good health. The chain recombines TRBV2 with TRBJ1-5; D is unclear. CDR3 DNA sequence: TGTGCCAGCATTGGCCCCACCGCAGATCAGCCCCAGCATTTT. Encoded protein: CASIGPTADQPQHF.